This T cell receptor beta chain came from a study of cytomegalovirus exposure and HLA in healthy donors. The primer mix had 60 Vbeta and 13 Jbeta primers. Repertoires were generated with immunoSEQ multiplex PCR, while TCRdb's copy carries only in-frame clones and drops some. Its clone listing holds about 190,000 clones. In germline, CDR1 is SGHTA, CDR2 FQGNSA. The CDR3 is 14 amino acids. The junction had 6 bases not matched to a gene; V was cut back by 4 bases and J by 5 bases. The V gene is TRBV7-2, the J gene TRBJ2-7, with 9 bases lining up with TRBD2. The receptor's source is a woman aged 25 to 39 in good health and CMV-seropositive. The sample taken for sequencing was PBMCs. CDR3 coding DNA: TGTGCCAGCAGCTCCCGGGCGGGAGGGGACGAGCAGTACTTC. Amino acids: CASSSRAGGDEQYF.